The T cell receptor (beta chain) described here comes from a study of shared clonotypes between healthy human individuals. CD45RA-negative memory and CD45RA+ naive subsets were split from the CD4+ cells. The germline V gene encodes CDR1 KGHSH and CDR2 LQKENI. This CDR3 comprises 11 residues. The ends were cut back, 5 bases at V and 8 bases at J, with 9 bases in the middle. The sorted-subset replicate PCRs were given 200 ng DNA, which is 30,000 to 35,000 T cell genomes. Some clones are missing from TCRdb's copy, which holds only in-frame ones; the method was immunoSEQ multiplex PCR. The sample holds about 1.1 million clones, about 80% seen once.

This chain joins TRBV18 and TRBJ1-2, with D hard to call. The sequence was collected from a young man in good health. Some clones in this sample may be carry-over from other donors' samples. Sequencing input: memory CD4+ T cells from PBMCs. Subset indicated: CD45RA-negative fraction. CDR3 protein: CASSAFAGYTF. As DNA, the CDR3 is TGTGCCAGCTCAGCCTTCGCAGGCTACACCTTC.